Detailed here is one TCR beta chain. Its target is unknown. This specimen comes from a study of CD8 T cells in ankylosing spondylitis. Study-wide points: A TCR beta motif of roughly 8 highly homologous variants seemed to mark ankylosing spondylitis blood. Disease-associated clones were CD8+ and fairly uncommon in peripheral blood. Clones tied to disease were said to be significantly enriched in matched ankylosing spondylitis synovial fluid.

The CDR3 covers 15 residues. V gave up 1 base and J gave up 4 bases; unmatched junction bases: 4. Preparation of TCR beta libraries was done by quantitative 5'-RACE with molecular barcodes. MiXCR was run by TCRdb on the 5' RACE reads, yielding one entry per CDR3 protein. This sample has approximately 150,000 distinct CDR3 sequences; around 8.9% occur once, and the top ten carry around 16%. This TCR was sampled from a female donor with ankylosing spondylitis or in good health (not recorded which). J is TRBJ2-5 and V is TRBV12-3 or TRBV12-4; 9 bases are a match to TRBD1. Input material: blood, either unsorted or a sorted T cell fraction (not recorded which). The CDR3 is CASSLGQGDLETQYF. CDR3 bases: TGTGCCAGCAGTTTAGGACAGGGGGATTTAGAGACCCAGTACTTC.